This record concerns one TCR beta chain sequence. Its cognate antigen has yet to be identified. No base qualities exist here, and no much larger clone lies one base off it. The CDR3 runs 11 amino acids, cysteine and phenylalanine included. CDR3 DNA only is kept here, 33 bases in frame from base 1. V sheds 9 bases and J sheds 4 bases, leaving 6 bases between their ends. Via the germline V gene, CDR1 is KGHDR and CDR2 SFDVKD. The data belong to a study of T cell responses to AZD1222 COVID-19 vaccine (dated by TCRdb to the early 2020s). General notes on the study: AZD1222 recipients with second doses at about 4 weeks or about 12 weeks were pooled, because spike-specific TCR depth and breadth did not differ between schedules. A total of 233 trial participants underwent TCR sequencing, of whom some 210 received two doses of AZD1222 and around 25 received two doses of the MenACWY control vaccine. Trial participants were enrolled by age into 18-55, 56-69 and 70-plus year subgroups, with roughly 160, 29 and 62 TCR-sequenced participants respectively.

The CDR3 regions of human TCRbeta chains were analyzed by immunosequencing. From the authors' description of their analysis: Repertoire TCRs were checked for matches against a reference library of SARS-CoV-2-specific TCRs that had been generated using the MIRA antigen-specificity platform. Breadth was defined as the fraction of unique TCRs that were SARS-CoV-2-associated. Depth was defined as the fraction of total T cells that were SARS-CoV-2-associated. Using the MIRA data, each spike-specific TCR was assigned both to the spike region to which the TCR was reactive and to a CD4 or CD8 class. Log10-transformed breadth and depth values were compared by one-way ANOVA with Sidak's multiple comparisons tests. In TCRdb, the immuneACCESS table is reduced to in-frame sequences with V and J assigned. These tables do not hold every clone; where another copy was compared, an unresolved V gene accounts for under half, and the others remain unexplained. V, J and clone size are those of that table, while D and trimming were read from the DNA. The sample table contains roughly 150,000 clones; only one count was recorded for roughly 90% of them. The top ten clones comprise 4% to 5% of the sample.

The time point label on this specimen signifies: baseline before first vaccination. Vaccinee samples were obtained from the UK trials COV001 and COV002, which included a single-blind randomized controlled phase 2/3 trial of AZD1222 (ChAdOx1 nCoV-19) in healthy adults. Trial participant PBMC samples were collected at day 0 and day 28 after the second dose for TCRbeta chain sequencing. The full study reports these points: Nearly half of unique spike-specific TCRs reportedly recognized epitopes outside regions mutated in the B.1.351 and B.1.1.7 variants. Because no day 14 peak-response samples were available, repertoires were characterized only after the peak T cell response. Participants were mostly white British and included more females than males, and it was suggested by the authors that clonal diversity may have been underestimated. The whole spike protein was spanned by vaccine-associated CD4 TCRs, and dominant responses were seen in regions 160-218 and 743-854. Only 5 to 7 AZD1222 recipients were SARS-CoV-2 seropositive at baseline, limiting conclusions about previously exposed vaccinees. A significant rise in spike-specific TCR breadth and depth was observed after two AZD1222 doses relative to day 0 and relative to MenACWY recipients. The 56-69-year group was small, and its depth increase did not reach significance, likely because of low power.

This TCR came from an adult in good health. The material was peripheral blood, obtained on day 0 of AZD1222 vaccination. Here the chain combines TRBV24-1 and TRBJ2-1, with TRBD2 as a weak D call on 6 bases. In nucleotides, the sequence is TGTGCCACCGGGACTTACAATGAGCAGTTCTTC. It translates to CATGTYNEQFF.